One T cell receptor (beta chain) is described in this entry. Its specificity is not known. This sample stems from a study of cytomegalovirus exposure and HLA in healthy donors. This CDR3 spans 16 amino acids. V dropped 5 bases and J dropped 0 bases, with 14 bases sitting between them. Germline assignment: CDR1 SEHNR and CDR2 FQNEAQ (reference sequence). General study findings and limits: A list of about 160 TCR beta chains associated with cytomegalovirus was given.

PCR employed 60 Vbeta and 13 Jbeta primers. Generated by immunoSEQ multiplex PCR, the TCRdb table keeps only in-frame clones and is missing some. The table lists approximately 100,000 clones, 75% of them singletons. The sequencing sample was made of PBMCs. The receptor was isolated from a man aged 45-60 years in good health and CMV-seronegative. This rearrangement joins TRBV7-9 to TRBJ2-1, with D perhaps matching TRBD2 (6 bases). CDR3 amino acids: CASSPGAGFSYNEQFF. The CDR3 DNA sequence: TGTGCCAGCAGCCCCGGGGCGGGGTTCTCCTACAATGAGCAGTTCTTC.